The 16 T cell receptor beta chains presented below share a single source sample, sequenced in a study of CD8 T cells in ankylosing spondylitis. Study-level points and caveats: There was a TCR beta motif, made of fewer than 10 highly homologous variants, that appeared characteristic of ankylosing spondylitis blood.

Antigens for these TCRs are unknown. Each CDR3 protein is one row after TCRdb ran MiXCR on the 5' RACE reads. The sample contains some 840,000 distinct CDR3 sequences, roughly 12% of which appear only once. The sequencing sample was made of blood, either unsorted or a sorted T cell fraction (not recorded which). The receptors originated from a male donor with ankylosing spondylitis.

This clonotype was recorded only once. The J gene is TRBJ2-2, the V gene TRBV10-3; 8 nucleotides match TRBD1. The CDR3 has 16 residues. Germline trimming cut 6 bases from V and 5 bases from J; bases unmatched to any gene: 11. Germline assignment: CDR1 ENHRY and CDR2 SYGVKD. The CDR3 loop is CAIRERQGTLTGELFF. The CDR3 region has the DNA TGTGCCATCAGGGAGAGACAGGGGACTCTGACCGGGGAGCTGTTTTTT.

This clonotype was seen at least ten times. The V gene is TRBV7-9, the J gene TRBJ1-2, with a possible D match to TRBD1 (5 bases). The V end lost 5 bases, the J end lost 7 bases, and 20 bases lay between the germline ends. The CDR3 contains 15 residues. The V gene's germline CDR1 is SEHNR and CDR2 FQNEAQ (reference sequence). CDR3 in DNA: TGTGCCAGCAGCCTCGAGGGGACGGCGGCGTTTGGCTACACCTTC. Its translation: CASSLEGTAAFGYTF. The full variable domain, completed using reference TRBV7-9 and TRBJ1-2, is DTGVSQNPRHKITKRGQNVTFRCDPISEHNRLYWYRQTLGQGPEFLTYFQNEAQLEKSRLLSDRFSAERPKGSFSTLEIQRTEQGDSAMYLCASSLEGTAAFGYTFGSGTRLTVV.

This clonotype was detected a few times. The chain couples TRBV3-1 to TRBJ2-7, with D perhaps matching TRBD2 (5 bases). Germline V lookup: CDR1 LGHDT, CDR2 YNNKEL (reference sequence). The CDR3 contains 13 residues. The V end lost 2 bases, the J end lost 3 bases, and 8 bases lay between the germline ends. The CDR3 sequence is CASSQLEGYEQYF. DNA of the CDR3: TGTGCCAGCAGCCAACTTGAGGGCTACGAGCAGTACTTC.

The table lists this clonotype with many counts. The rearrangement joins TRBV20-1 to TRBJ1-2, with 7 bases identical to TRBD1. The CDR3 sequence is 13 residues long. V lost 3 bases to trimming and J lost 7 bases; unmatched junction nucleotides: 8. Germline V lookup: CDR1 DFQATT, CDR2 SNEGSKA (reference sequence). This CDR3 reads CSASLGTAVGYTF. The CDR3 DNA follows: TGCAGTGCTAGTCTCGGGACAGCGGTTGGCTACACCTTC.

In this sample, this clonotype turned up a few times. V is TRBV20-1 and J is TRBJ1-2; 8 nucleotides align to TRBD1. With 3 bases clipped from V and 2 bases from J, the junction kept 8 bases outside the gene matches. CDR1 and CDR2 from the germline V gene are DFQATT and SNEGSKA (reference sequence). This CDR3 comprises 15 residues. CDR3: CSASPGQGINYGYTF. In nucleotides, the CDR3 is TGCAGTGCTAGCCCAGGACAGGGAATAAACTATGGCTACACCTTC.

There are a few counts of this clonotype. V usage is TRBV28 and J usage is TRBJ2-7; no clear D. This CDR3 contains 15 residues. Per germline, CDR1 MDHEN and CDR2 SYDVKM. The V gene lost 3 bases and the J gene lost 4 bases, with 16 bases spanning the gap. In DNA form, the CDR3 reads TGTGCCAGCAGTTTTATCTCCAGGAATTTTTACGAGCAGTACTTC. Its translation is CASSFISRNFYEQYF.

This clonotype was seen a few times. The CDR3: CASSVRGTVYYEQYF. CDR3 nucleotides: TGTGCCAGCAGTGTAAGGGGGACAGTCTATTACGAGCAGTACTTC. The chain joins TRBV6-1 to TRBJ2-7, with 7 bases fitting TRBD1. V was clipped by 4 bases and J by 4 bases; unmatched bases: 10. Germline V gene sequence: CDR1 MNHNS, CDR2 SASEGT. The CDR3 runs 15 residues.

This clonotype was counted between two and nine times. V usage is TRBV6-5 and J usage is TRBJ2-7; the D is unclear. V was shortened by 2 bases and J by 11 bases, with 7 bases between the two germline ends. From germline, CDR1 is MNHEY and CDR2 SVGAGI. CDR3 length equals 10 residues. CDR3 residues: CASSYGPKYF. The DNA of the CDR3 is TGTGCCAGCAGTTACGGTCCCAAGTACTTC.

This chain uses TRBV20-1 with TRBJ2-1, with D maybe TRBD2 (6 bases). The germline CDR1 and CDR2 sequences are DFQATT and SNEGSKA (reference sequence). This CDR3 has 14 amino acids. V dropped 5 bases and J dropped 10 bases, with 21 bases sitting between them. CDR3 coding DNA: TGCAGTGCTTCACCCCGAGGTTCTGCGGGAGAGCAGTTCTTC. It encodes CSASPRGSAGEQFF.

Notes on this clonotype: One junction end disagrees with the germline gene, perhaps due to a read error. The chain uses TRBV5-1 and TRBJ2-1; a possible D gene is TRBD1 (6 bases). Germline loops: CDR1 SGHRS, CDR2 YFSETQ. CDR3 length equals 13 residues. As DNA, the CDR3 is TGCGCCAGCAGCTTGGCAGGGGCTCGGGTTGATCACTTC. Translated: CASSLAGARVDHF.

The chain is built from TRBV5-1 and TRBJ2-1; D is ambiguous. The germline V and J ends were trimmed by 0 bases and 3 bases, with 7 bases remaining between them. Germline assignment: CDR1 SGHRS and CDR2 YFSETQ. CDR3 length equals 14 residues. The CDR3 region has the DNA TGCGCCAGCAGCTTGGGACAACTCTACAATGAGCAGTTCTTC. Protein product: CASSLGQLYNEQFF.

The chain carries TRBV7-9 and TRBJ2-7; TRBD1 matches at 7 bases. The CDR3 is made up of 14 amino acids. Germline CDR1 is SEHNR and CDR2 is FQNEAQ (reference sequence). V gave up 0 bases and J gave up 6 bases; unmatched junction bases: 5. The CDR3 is CASSLARTGSEQYF. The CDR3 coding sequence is TGTGCCAGCAGCTTAGCGCGGACAGGTAGCGAGCAGTACTTC.

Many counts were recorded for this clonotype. The CDR3 bases are TGTGCCAGCACCCCGACAGGGGGCTATGGCTACACCTTC. Its protein is CASTPTGGYGYTF. V is TRBV12-3 or TRBV12-4 and J is TRBJ1-2; 9 bases match TRBD1. The V and J ends lost 7 bases and 4 bases, in that order; junction bases with no gene match: 4. This CDR3 spans 13 amino acids.

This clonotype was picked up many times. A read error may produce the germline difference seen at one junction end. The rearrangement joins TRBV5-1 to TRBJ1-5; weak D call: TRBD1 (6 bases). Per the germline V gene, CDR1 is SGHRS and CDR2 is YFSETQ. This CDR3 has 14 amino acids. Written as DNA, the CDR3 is TGTGCCAGCTCCCTAGGACAGCCCAATCAGCCCCAGCATTTT. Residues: CASSLGQPNQPQHF.

Here the CDR3 reads CASSMKRTDTQYF. The CDR3 DNA reads TGTGCCAGCAGTATGAAGCGCACAGATACGCAGTATTTT. The chain carries TRBV6-1 and TRBJ2-3; D unclear. Germline CDR1 reads MNHNS; CDR2 reads SASEGT. The ends were cut back, 5 bases at V and 1 base at J, with 7 bases in the middle. The length of the CDR3 is 13 residues.

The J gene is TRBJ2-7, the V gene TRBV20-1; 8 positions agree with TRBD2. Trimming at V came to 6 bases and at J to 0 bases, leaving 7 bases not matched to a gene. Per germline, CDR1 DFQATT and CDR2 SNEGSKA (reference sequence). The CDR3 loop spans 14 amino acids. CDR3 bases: TGCAGTGCCGGGGGGGGAGCCATCTCCTACGAGCAGTACTTC. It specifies CSAGGGAISYEQYF.